This T cell receptor beta chain originates from a study of patients and donors after allogeneic stem cell transplantation. TCRdb re-derived calls from the RT-PCR reads in MiXCR, one entry per CDR3 protein. The sample lists 87,000 or so distinct CDR3 sequences, just under 5% seen once, with 2.6% in the top ten. V was pared by 7 bases and J by 4 bases, with 11 bases between. The CDR3 consists of 13 residues. Germline CDR1 and CDR2: ENHRY and SYGVKD. At least ten counts were recorded for this clonotype. Material: blood, either unsorted or a sorted T cell fraction (not recorded which). The chain has TRBV10-3 and TRBJ1-5; perhaps TRBD1 as D (5 bases). This sequence was found in a human donor who was either an allogeneic HSCT recipient or a stem cell or donor lymphocyte infusion donor (not recorded which). It is not recorded whose cells these are; they may come from a transplant donor. The CDR3 DNA follows: TGTGCCATCACCGAGACAGAAAATCAGCCCCAGCATTTT. Amino acid sequence: CAITETENQPQHF.